These 26 T cell receptor beta chains were all obtained from the same sample, sequenced in a study of technical replicates of blood from a few donors. TCRdb's copy holds only in-frame clones and misses some; the assay was immunoSEQ multiplex PCR. Altogether some 80,000 clones are present, approximately 96% being singletons, with the ten largest covering about 0.31%. Material for sequencing was T cells isolated from PBMCs. These receptors came from a human donor in good health.

This rearrangement joins TRBV12-5 to TRBJ1-5; weak D call: TRBD1 (6 bases). The CDR3 loop spans 15 amino acids. Trimming cost V 4 bases and J 2 bases, with 12 bases left between them. CDR1 and CDR2 from the germline V gene are LGHNT and FRNRAP. The CDR3 coding sequence is TGTGCTAGTGGTTGGGGCGGGGGCGGCAATCAGCCCCAGCATTTT. Protein product: CASGWGGGGNQPQHF. The full variable domain, with the rest looked up from reference TRBV12-5 and TRBJ1-5, is DARVTQTPRHKVTEMGQEVTMRCQPILGHNTVFWYRQTMMQGLELLAYFRNRAPLDDSGMPKDRFSAEMPDATLATLKIQPSEPRDSAVYFCASGWGGGGNQPQHFGDGTRLSIL.

The gene calls are TRBV7-9 and TRBJ2-7; weak D call: TRBD1 (6 bases). V dropped 5 bases and J dropped 2 bases, with 16 bases sitting between them. This CDR3 spans 15 amino acids. Germline V gene data show CDR1 as SEHNR and CDR2 as FQNEAQ (reference sequence). The DNA of the CDR3 is TGTGCCAGCAGCCTACCGGACAGACCGACCTACGAGCAGTACTTC. Its protein is CASSLPDRPTYEQYF.

The CDR3 DNA reads TGTGCCAGCAGAGGGGCCCGACTAGTGGTATCCTACGAGCAGTACTTC. It encodes CASRGARLVVSYEQYF. The chain uses TRBV2 and TRBJ2-7; possibly TRBD2 for D (6 bases). CDR1 is SNHLY, CDR2 FYNNEI, per germline. The CDR3 spans 16 residues. Trimming stripped 6 bases from V and 1 base from J, with 19 bases between.

The gene calls are TRBV15 and TRBJ2-7, with 12 bases fitting TRBD2. Germline CDR1 and CDR2: LNHNV and YYDKDF (reference sequence). The CDR3 runs 15 residues. J lost 4 bases, V lost 9 bases, and 10 bases had no gene match. The CDR3 DNA sequence: TGTGCCACGACAGCTGGACTAGCGGGATTATACGAGCAGTACTTC. Translated: CATTAGLAGLYEQYF.

The genes are TRBV30 and TRBJ1-1; 7 nucleotides align to TRBD1. Trimming took 4 bases from V and 5 from J; bases not matched to a gene: 10. Germline V gene sequence: CDR1 GTSNPN, CDR2 SVGIG (reference sequence). The CDR3 loop spans 14 amino acids. The CDR3 region has the DNA TGTGCCTGGATCATGCTACAGGGGAGGACTGAAGCTTTCTTT. Protein: CAWIMLQGRTEAFF.

The chain couples TRBV4-1 to TRBJ2-4; 7 bases line up with TRBD2. The germline gives CDR1 MGHRA, CDR2 YSYEKL. The V and J ends lost 1 base and 6 bases, in that order; junction bases with no gene match: 9. The CDR3 has 16 amino acids. The CDR3 DNA is TGCGCCAGCAGCCAAGTTCCAGCGGGAAGGGGAAACATTCAGTACTTC. Residues: CASSQVPAGRGNIQYF.

The genes are TRBV6-1 and TRBJ2-1; D might be TRBD2 (5 bases). The CDR3 spans 16 residues. The V and J ends lost 5 bases and 2 bases respectively, with 16 bases between them. CDR1 is MNHNS, CDR2 SASEGT, per germline. CDR3 bases: TGTGCCAGCAGTAAAGGCCTATCTAGCACCTACAATGAGCAGTTCTTC. It encodes CASSKGLSSTYNEQFF.

J is TRBJ2-5 and V is TRBV27, with TRBD2 matching over 7 bases. This CDR3 region has 16 residues. CDR1 and CDR2 from the germline V gene are MNHEY and SMNVEV (reference sequence). V trimming: 6 bases; J trimming: 4 bases; junction bases outside the gene matches: 14. The CDR3 DNA reads TGTGCCAGCAGCGCAGGGATTGGGGGGGGTCGAGAGACCCAGTACTTC. Encoded protein: CASSAGIGGGRETQYF.

The V and J genes are TRBV6-5 and TRBJ2-1; 11 nucleotides line up with TRBD2. V was pared by 8 bases and J by 3 bases, with 3 bases of the junction left unmatched. The germline V gene has CDR1 MNHEY and CDR2 SVGAGI. The CDR3 runs 14 residues. The CDR3 DNA reads as TGTGCCAGCTCTACTAGCGGGAGCTACAATGAGCAGTTCTTC. Translation gives CASSTSGSYNEQFF.

The chain uses TRBV27 and TRBJ1-5; no clear D gene. The CDR3 sequence is 13 residues long. With 3 bases removed from V and 3 bases from J, the gap between germline ends came to 6 bases. Germline V lookup: CDR1 MNHEY, CDR2 SMNVEV (reference sequence). Here the CDR3 DNA reads TGTGCCAGCAGTTTGGCAGTCAATCAGCCCCAGCATTTT. Its translation is CASSLAVNQPQHF.

V and J are TRBV7-9 and TRBJ2-7, with 10 positions matching TRBD1. CDR1 is SEHNR and CDR2 is FQNEAQ in the germline V gene (reference sequence). V gave up 5 bases and J gave up 4 bases; unmatched junction bases: 11. The CDR3 extends over 16 amino acids. The CDR3 DNA is TGTGCCAGCAGCCCTAGGGCGGGACAGGGGATGTACGAGCAGTACTTC. Translating it yields CASSPRAGQGMYEQYF.

The V gene is TRBV5-1, the J gene TRBJ2-3, with 7 bases that match TRBD2. The length of the CDR3 is 16 residues. J lost 2 bases, V lost 0 bases, and 6 bases had no gene match. Germline V gene sequence: CDR1 SGHRS, CDR2 YFSETQ. CDR3 in amino acids: CASSLAGLGSTDTQYF. CDR3 coding DNA: TGCGCCAGCAGCTTGGCCGGACTAGGATCCACAGATACGCAGTATTTT.

The V call is TRBV4-1, the J call TRBJ2-5, with D perhaps TRBD1 (5 bases). The CDR3 has 16 residues. Trimming removed 0 bases from V and 7 bases from J, with 18 bases in between. Germline V gene lookup returns CDR1 MGHRA and CDR2 YSYEKL. Here the CDR3 reads CASSQDRGPNEGTQYF. In DNA, the CDR3 is TGCGCCAGCAGCCAAGATAGGGGCCCTAATGAAGGGACCCAGTACTTC.

The J gene is TRBJ1-5, the V gene TRBV28, with 7 positions matching TRBD1. This CDR3 spans 15 amino acids. V gave up 1 base and J gave up 3 bases; unmatched junction bases: 3. Germline values: CDR1 MDHEN, CDR2 SYDVKM. CDR3 sequence reads: CASSLLGQHNQPQHF. The CDR3 DNA sequence: TGTGCCAGCAGTTTATTGGGACAGCACAATCAGCCCCAGCATTTT.

The chain employs TRBV19 and TRBJ2-1; 10 bases fit TRBD2. CDR3 size: 15 residues. The germline CDR1 and CDR2 sequences are LNHDA and SQIVND (reference sequence). V lost 8 bases and J lost 4; bases outside the gene matches: 8. The DNA of the CDR3 is TGTGCCAGTTCGAACCTAGCGGGAGTTTACAATGAGCAGTTCTTC. Translating it yields CASSNLAGVYNEQFF.

The V call is TRBV7-6, the J call TRBJ2-5, with a tentative D call TRBD2 (7 bases). Germline-derived CDR1 and CDR2 are SGHVS and FNYEAQ. V lost 3 bases to trimming and J lost 7 bases, with 9 bases between them. CDR3 length equals 12 residues. CDR3 loop: CASSLAGATQYF. Here the CDR3 DNA reads TGTGCCAGCAGCTTGGCGGGGGCGACCCAGTACTTC.

This clone was seen only once. V is TRBV5-4 and J is TRBJ2-7; no definite D call. Trimming took 5 bases from V and 2 from J, leaving 5 bases between them. The CDR3 runs 11 residues. Germline V gives CDR1 SGHNT, CDR2 YYREEE (reference sequence). CDR3 sequence: CASSAAYEQYF. CDR3 nucleotide sequence: TGTGCCAGCAGTGCGGCCTACGAGCAGTACTTC.

DNA for the CDR3: TGCGCCAGCAGCTTGACAGGGGACGATGCTGGCTACACCTTC. It is translated as CASSLTGDDAGYTF. The chain links TRBV5-1 to TRBJ1-2; 7 bases match TRBD1. After removal of 1 base from V and 7 bases from J, the junction contained 7 bases not matched to a gene. CDR3 size: 14 residues. From germline, CDR1 is SGHRS and CDR2 YFSETQ.

CDR3 bases: TGTGCCAGCAGCCCGAGCGGGCTCGGAAATTACGAGCAGTACTTC. Its protein product is CASSPSGLGNYEQYF. This sequence joins TRBV7-3 and TRBJ2-7; TRBD2 might be the D (6 bases). Germline CDR1 SGHTA, CDR2 FQGTGA. The CDR3 is 15 amino acids. Trimming removed 5 bases from V and 4 bases from J, with 18 bases in between.

The gene calls are TRBV28 and TRBJ1-1; no reliable D call. Germline CDR1 MDHEN, CDR2 SYDVKM. This CDR3 is built from 12 residues. V was cut by 6 bases and J by 3 bases, with 8 bases left in between. The CDR3 spells CASRATYTEAFF. The CDR3 nucleotides are TGTGCCAGCAGGGCCACGTACACTGAAGCTTTCTTT.

This clone was observed once. The chain is built from TRBV7-6 and TRBJ2-7; perhaps TRBD2 as D (6 bases). Per the germline V gene, CDR1 is SGHVS and CDR2 is FNYEAQ. Trimming shortened V by 0 bases and J by 0 bases, and 6 bases separated the two germline ends. CDR3 length: 14 residues. The CDR3 region is CASSLAGGSYEQYF. The CDR3 DNA sequence: TGTGCCAGCAGCTTAGCGGGGGGCTCCTACGAGCAGTACTTC.

This chain links TRBV5-4 with TRBJ2-7; TRBD1 agrees at 7 bases. This CDR3 region has 15 residues. The V segment lost 3 bases and the J segment 0 bases; nucleotides outside the gene matches: 6. Germline assignment: CDR1 SGHNT and CDR2 YYREEE (reference sequence). In DNA, the CDR3 is TGTGCCAGCAGCTGGGGGACAGCAAACTCCTACGAGCAGTACTTC. Translating it yields CASSWGTANSYEQYF.

V and J are TRBV7-9 and TRBJ2-1; the match to TRBD2 covers 14 bases. Germline V gene lookup returns CDR1 SEHNR and CDR2 FQNEAQ (reference sequence). The CDR3 extends over 19 amino acids. J gave up 7 bases and V 5 bases, and 16 bases lay outside the gene matches. This CDR3 is CASSQTPKLTSGRGNEQFF. In nucleotides, the CDR3 is TGTGCCAGCAGCCAAACCCCCAAATTGACTAGCGGGAGGGGAAATGAGCAGTTCTTC.

This chain joins TRBV10-3 and TRBJ2-3, with D maybe TRBD2 (6 bases). Per the germline V gene, CDR1 is ENHRY and CDR2 is SYGVKD. CDR3 length: 15 amino acids. With 7 bases removed from V and 0 bases from J, the gap between germline ends came to 14 bases. The CDR3 protein is CAIMIAEGSTDTQYF. The CDR3 region has the DNA TGTGCCATCATGATAGCGGAGGGGAGCACAGATACGCAGTATTTT.

The V gene is TRBV9, the J gene TRBJ2-2, with 8 bases fitting TRBD2. With 4 bases clipped from V and 5 bases from J, the junction kept 4 bases outside the gene matches. Germline V gene data show CDR1 as SGDLS and CDR2 as YYNGEE. CDR3 length equals 14 residues. The chain's CDR3 is CASSKLAETGELFF. The DNA for the CDR3 is TGTGCCAGCAGCAAACTAGCGGAGACCGGGGAGCTGTTTTTT.

The chain carries TRBV5-1 and TRBJ2-7, with D hard to call. V lost 4 bases and J lost 2, with 4 bases in between. Germline CDR1 and CDR2: SGHRS and YFSETQ. CDR3 length equals 11 residues. This CDR3 is CASSVAYEQYF. As DNA, the CDR3 is TGCGCCAGCAGCGTAGCCTACGAGCAGTACTTC.